The source of this T cell receptor (beta chain) is a study of CD8 T cells in ankylosing spondylitis. The germline gives CDR1 ENHRY, CDR2 SYGVKD. The CDR3 runs to 13 residues. With 6 bases removed from V and 3 bases from J, the gap between germline ends came to 8 bases. About this clonotype: Its antigen remains unknown.

Notes on the study in general: One TCR beta motif, made up of roughly 8 highly homologous variants, appeared characteristic of ankylosing spondylitis blood. Disease-linked clones reportedly concentrated significantly in matched ankylosing spondylitis synovial fluid.

Each CDR3 protein is one row after TCRdb ran MiXCR on the 5' RACE reads. The sample includes 470,000 or so distinct CDR3 sequences, about 24% of them seen just once. The chain couples TRBV10-3 to TRBJ2-2, with D unclear. Sequenced sample: blood, either unsorted or a sorted T cell fraction (not recorded which). The TCR was taken from a male donor with ankylosing spondylitis. The CDR3 spells CAIRAFYTGELFF. CDR3 coding DNA: TGTGCCATCAGGGCTTTTTACACCGGGGAGCTGTTTTTT.